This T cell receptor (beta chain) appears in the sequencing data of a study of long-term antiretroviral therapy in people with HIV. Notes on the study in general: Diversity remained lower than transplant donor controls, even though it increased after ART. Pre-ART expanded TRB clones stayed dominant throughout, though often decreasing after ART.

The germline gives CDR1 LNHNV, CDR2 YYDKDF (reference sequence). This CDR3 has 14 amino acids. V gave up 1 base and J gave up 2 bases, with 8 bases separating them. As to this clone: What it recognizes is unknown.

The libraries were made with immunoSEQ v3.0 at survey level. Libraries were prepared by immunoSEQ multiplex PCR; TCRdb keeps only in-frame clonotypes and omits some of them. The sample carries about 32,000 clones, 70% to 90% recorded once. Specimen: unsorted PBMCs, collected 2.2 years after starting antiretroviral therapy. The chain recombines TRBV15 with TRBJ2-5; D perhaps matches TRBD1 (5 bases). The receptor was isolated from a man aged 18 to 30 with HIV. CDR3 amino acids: CATSRGGRQETQYF. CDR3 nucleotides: TGTGCCACCAGCAGAGGGGGCAGGCAAGAGACCCAGTACTTC.